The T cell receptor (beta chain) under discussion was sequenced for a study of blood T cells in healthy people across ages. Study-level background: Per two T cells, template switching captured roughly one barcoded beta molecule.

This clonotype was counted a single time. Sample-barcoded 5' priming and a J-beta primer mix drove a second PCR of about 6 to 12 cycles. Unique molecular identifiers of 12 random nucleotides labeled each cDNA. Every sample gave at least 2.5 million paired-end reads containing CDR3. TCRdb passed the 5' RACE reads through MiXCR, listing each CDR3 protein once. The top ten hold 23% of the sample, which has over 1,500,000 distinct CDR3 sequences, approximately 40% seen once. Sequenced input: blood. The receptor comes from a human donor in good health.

The chain's CDR3 is CASEDRRTTEAFF. The CDR3 coding sequence is TGTGCCAGCGAGGACAGGAGAACTACTGAAGCTTTCTTT. This chain uses TRBV28 with TRBJ1-1; TRBD1 matches 7 bases. This CDR3 has 13 residues. CDR1 and CDR2 (germline): MDHEN, SYDVKM. V lost 8 bases to trimming and J lost 5 bases; unmatched junction nucleotides: 8. Supplemented by reference TRBV28 and TRBJ1-1, the full variable domain reads DVKVTQSSRYLVKRTGEKVFLECVQDMDHENMFWYRQDPGLGLRLIYFSYDVKMKEKGDIPEGYSVSREKKERFSLILESASTNQTSMYLCASEDRRTTEAFFGQGTRLTVV.